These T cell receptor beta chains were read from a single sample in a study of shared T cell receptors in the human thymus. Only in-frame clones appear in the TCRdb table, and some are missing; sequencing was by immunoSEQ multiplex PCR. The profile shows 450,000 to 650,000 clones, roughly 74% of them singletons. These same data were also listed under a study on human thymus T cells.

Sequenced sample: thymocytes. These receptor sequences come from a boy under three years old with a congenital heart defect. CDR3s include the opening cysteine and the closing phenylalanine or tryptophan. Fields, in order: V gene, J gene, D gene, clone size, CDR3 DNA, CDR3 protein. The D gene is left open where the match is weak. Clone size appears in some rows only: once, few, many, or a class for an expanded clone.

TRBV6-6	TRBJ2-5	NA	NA	TGTGCCAGCAGTTACTCGGGACTGATGCAAGAGACCCAGTACTTC	CASSYSGLMQETQYF
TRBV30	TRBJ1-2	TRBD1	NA	TGTGCCTGGAGTGTACCGCAGGGGGAAAACTATGGCTACACCTTC	CAWSVPQGENYGYTF
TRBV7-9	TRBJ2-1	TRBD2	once	TGTGCCAGCAGCTGCCCGGGGACTAGTGTTGACAATGAGCAGTTCTTC	CASSCPGTSVDNEQFF
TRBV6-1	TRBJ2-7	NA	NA	TGTGCCAGCAGTGAAGTTCCCGTCTTAGCGGATAACTACGAGCAGTACTTC	CASSEVPVLADNYEQYF
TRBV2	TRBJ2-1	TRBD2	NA	TGTGCCAGCAGTGAAGGGACTAGCGGGAGTATGGACAATGAGCAGTTCTTC	CASSEGTSGSMDNEQFF
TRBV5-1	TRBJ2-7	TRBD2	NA	TGCGCCAGCAGCTCGACGGGTAGCGGGCGCCCTAACTACGAGCAGTACTTC	CASSSTGSGRPNYEQYF
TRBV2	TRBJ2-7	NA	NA	TGTGCCAGCAGCGATGGGCAGCCCTACGAGCAGTACTTC	CASSDGQPYEQYF
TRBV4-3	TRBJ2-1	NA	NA	TGCGCCAGCAGCCAAGCTTACCCCCTTCCCTCCCTCAGGGATGAGCAGTTCTTC	CASSQAYPLPSLRDEQFF
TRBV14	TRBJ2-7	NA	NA	TGTGCCAGCAGCCCGCCCTCGGGAGCAACGCCCTACGAGCAGTACTTC	CASSPPSGATPYEQYF
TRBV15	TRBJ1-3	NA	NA	TGTGCCACCAGCAGAGATGGCCCGGAGGCCGGTCAACGGAACACCATATATTTT	CATSRDGPEAGQRNTIYF
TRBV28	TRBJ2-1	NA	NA	TGTGCCAGCCGGGGGTCTAGTAATGAGCAGTTCTTC	CASRGSSNEQFF
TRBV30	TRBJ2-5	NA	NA	TGTGCCTGGAGTGTAGACGGGGAGACCCAGTACTTC	CAWSVDGETQYF
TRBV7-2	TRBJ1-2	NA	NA	TGTGCCAGCGACCTACATCCGGGAGGCTATGGCTACACCTTC	CASDLHPGGYGYTF
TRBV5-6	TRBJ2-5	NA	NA	TGTGCCAGCAGCTCCGGACTGGACCAGTACTTC	CASSSGLDQYF
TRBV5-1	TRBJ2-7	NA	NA	TGCGCCAGCAGCTTGGCCTTGAAGACAGTGACTTCCTACGAGCAGTACTTC	CASSLALKTVTSYEQYF
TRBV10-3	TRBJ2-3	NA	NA	TGTGCCATCAGTGAGTCTGCGGCCAGGGTAGGTCCAAGCACAGATACGCAGTATTTT	CAISESAARVGPSTDTQYF
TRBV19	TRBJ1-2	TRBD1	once	TGTGCCAGTAGGAAGACCGGGACAGGGGGCCGGGATGGCTACACCTTC	CASRKTGTGGRDGYTF
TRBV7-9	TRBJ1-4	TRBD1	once	TGTGCCAGCAGCTTATGGGGACAGGGAGGTGCTAATGAAAAACTGTTTTTT	CASSLWGQGGANEKLFF
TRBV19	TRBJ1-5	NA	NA	TGTGCCAGTAGCGGGGGGGTTGGCAATCAGCCCCAGCATTTT	CASSGGVGNQPQHF
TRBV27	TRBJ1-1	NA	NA	TGTGCCAGCAGTCCGGGTGGGGGCTTGAACACTGAAGCTTTCTTT	CASSPGGGLNTEAFF
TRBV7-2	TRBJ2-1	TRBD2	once	TGTGCCAGCAGCTTGACTAGCGAGCAGTTCTTC	CASSLTSEQFF
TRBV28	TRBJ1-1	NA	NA	TGTGCCAGCAGCTACCTGGAGGGAAAAGGGGACACTGAAGCTTTCTTT	CASSYLEGKGDTEAFF